This record looks at one TCR beta chain sequence and its context. This entry belongs to a study of blood T cell repertoires in COVID-19. Overall study: COVID-19 samples, acute and convalescent, were from the United States, Italy and Spain.

The ends were cut back, 0 bases at V and 1 base at J, with 9 bases in the middle. Germline CDR1 GTSNPN, CDR2 SVGIG (reference sequence). The CDR3 loop spans 14 amino acids. Clones were sequenced by immunoSEQ multiplex PCR, and TCRdb holds only the in-frame ones, with some missing. The sample has a few hundred thousand clones; around 80% are singletons. The receptor comes from a man between 50 and 59 years old with active or convalescent COVID-19. Sample: peripheral blood. The chain carries TRBV30 and TRBJ1-1, with D unresolved. The CDR3 region has the DNA TGTGCCTGGAGTGTTAGACTTCCGAACACTGAAGCTTTCTTT. Its translation: CAWSVRLPNTEAFF.